The clone carrying this TCR beta chain was recorded at least ten times. The antigen is unknown. This specimen belongs to a study of beta chain features in type 1 diabetes. Notes on the study in general: Type 1 diabetes patients showed a moderate but significant shortening of TCRB CDR3s in all four CD4+ subsets. PCR could preferentially amplify shorter templates, alike in patients and controls. At VDJ recombination sites, type 1 diabetes patients had fewer insertions and more deleted nucleotides.

With 3 bases removed from V and 7 bases from J, the gap between germline ends came to 18 bases. This CDR3 spans 15 amino acids. Germline V gives CDR1 SGHDN, CDR2 FVKESK. Expressed TCRB transcripts were sequenced because the entire RNA isolate underwent reverse transcription. Clones were read by immunoSEQ multiplex PCR, and TCRdb kept only the in-frame ones, dropping some. The sample consists of approximately 170,000 clones, 7.8% of them appearing once. This receptor was obtained from a woman between 35 and 50 years old with type 1 diabetes. Input material: central memory CD4+ T cells from blood. The chain employs TRBV14 and TRBJ2-5, with D maybe TRBD1 (6 bases). CDR3 in DNA: TGTGCCAGCAGCCAGGAAACAGGGTTCTTCGGGACCCAGTACTTC. Its translation is CASSQETGFFGTQYF.